The clone carrying this TCR beta chain was detected only a few times. The sample originates from a study of blood T cell repertoires in COVID-19. This CDR3 region has 15 residues. V was clipped by 3 bases and J by 1 base, with 12 bases between them. Per germline, CDR1 MGHDK and CDR2 SYGVNS. The table came from immunoSEQ multiplex PCR; TCRdb's copy has only in-frame clones and leaves some out. The table has 50,000 or so clones, approximately 91% seen once. The chain links TRBV25-1 to TRBJ1-1, with D possibly TRBD1 on 6 matching bases. This TCR was sampled from an elderly woman with acute or convalescent COVID-19. Sequencing used peripheral blood. This CDR3 is CASSDPAGENTEAFF. The CDR3 DNA is TGTGCCAGCAGTGACCCAGCAGGGGAGAACACTGAAGCTTTCTTT.